The 10 T cell receptor beta chains below were found in one sample sequenced in a study of tumor-infiltrating lymphocytes in localized non-small cell lung cancer. Only in-frame clones appear in the TCRdb table, and some are missing; sequencing was by immunoSEQ multiplex PCR. The table records about 12,000 clones, 80% to 90% of them present only once. Sequencing was carried out using lung tumor tissue. The receptors here all came from a human donor with non-small cell lung cancer.

The gene calls are TRBV5-1 and TRBJ2-7, with 10 bases lining up with TRBD1. J was trimmed by 6 bases and V by 4 bases; bases with no gene match: 4. CDR1 and CDR2 from the germline V gene are SGHRS and YFSETQ. CDR3 length: 13 residues. This CDR3 is CASSGDRGREQYF. CDR3 bases: TGCGCCAGCAGCGGGGACAGGGGCCGCGAGCAGTACTTC. The variable domain in full, completed from reference TRBV5-1 and TRBJ2-7, reads KAGVTQTPRYLIKTRGQQVTLSCSPISGHRSVSWYQQTPGQGLQFLFEYFSETQRNKGNFPGRFSGRQFSNSRSEMNVSTLELGDSALYLCASSGDRGREQYFGPGTRLTVT.

This clone was counted once. V and J are TRBV25-1 and TRBJ1-2; D not certain. CDR1 MGHDK and CDR2 SYGVNS come from the germline V gene. Trimming took off 3 bases at V and 4 bases at J, with 6 bases between the two ends. The CDR3 contains 12 residues. CDR3 region: CASSDRSYGYTF. The CDR3 coding sequence is TGTGCCAGCAGTGATAGATCCTATGGCTACACCTTC.

For the CDR3, the DNA is TGTGCCAGTAGTATATCTAGCGGGAGGGCCTACGAGCAGTACTTC. The encoded protein is CASSISSGRAYEQYF. The chain carries TRBV19 and TRBJ2-7; 12 bases match TRBD2. The CDR3 sequence is 15 residues long. V shed 2 bases, J shed 2 bases, and the junction held 1 base outside the gene matches. The V gene's germline CDR1 is LNHDA and CDR2 SQIVND (reference sequence).

J is TRBJ1-1 and V is TRBV9; D is unclear. Trimming removed 0 bases at V and 1 base at J, with 7 bases between. CDR3 length: 14 amino acids. The germline V gene has CDR1 SGDLS and CDR2 YYNGEE. Written as DNA, the CDR3 is TGTGCCAGCAGCGTAGGCCAACGGAACACTGAAGCTTTCTTT. Its protein product is CASSVGQRNTEAFF.

The chain uses TRBV7-2 and TRBJ1-6; TRBD1 is a possible D gene (5 bases). The CDR3 is made up of 15 amino acids. Between the trimmed V and J ends, which lost 5 bases and 6 bases, there was a span of 14 bases. In germline, CDR1 is SGHTA, CDR2 FQGNSA. The CDR3 bases are TGTGCCAGCAGCCCTGAGGGGCCTACTAATTCACCCCTCCACTTT. It yields the protein CASSPEGPTNSPLHF. The variable domain in full, completed from reference TRBV7-2 and TRBJ1-6, reads GAGVSQSPSNKVTEKGKDVELRCDPISGHTALYWYRQSLGQGLEFLIYFQGNSAPDKSGLPSDRFSAERTGGSVSTLTIQRTQQEDSAVYLCASSPEGPTNSPLHFGNGTRLTVT.

Concerning this clone: Other nucleotide sequences in the sample specify the same CDR3. The V gene is TRBV19, the J gene TRBJ2-1; no reliable D call. V was cut by 3 bases and J by 4 bases, with 13 bases left in between. Germline-derived CDR1 and CDR2 are LNHDA and SQIVND (reference sequence). The CDR3 has 15 amino acids. CDR3 amino acids: CASSIKGGLYNEQFF. As DNA, the CDR3 is TGTGCCAGTAGTATTAAGGGCGGCCTTTACAATGAGCAGTTCTTC.

This clone was counted a single time. The CDR3, as DNA: TGTGCCAGCAGCCGTACTAGCGGGGGCTCCTACGAGCAGTACTTC. It is translated as CASSRTSGGSYEQYF. V usage is TRBV5-4 and J usage is TRBJ2-7; 11 bases map to TRBD2. V gave up 4 bases and J gave up 0 bases; unmatched junction bases: 3. This CDR3 spans 15 amino acids. Per germline, CDR1 SGHNT and CDR2 YYREEE (reference sequence).

The chain combines TRBV5-5 with TRBJ2-4; 10 bases match TRBD2. The germline gives CDR1 SGHKS, CDR2 YYEKEE (reference sequence). V was clipped by 0 bases and J by 2 bases; unmatched bases: 11. The CDR3 loop spans 19 amino acids. The CDR3 bases are TGTGCCAGCAGCTTGGCTGGGGGACTAGCGATTGAATCCAAAAACATTCAGTACTTC. Translation: CASSLAGGLAIESKNIQYF. The whole variable domain, remainder taken from reference TRBV5-5 and TRBJ2-4, is DAGVTQSPTHLIKTRGQQVTLRCSPISGHKSVSWYQQVLGQGPQFIFQYYEKEERGRGNFPDRFSARQFPNYSSELNVNALLLGDSALYLCASSLAGGLAIESKNIQYFGAGTRLSVL.

V usage is TRBV23-1 and J usage is TRBJ2-2; either TRBD1 or TRBD2 may fit D (5 bases each). TRBV23-1 is an ORF; its function is uncertain. Trimming took 0 bases from V and 1 from J, leaving 18 bases between them. This CDR3 comprises 19 residues. CDR3 coding DNA: TGCGCCAGCAGTCAATCGAGGGGAAAAGGCGTGTTGAACACCGGGGAGCTGTTTTTT. Residues: CASSQSRGKGVLNTGELFF.

The chain combines TRBV6-1 with TRBJ2-7; 16 bases map to TRBD2. The CDR3 length is 18 residues. Trimming cost V 6 bases and J 1 base; bases outside gene matches: 9. Per the germline V gene, CDR1 is MNHNS and CDR2 is SASEGT. The CDR3 sequence: CASREPGLAGGPSYEQYF. The CDR3 coding sequence is TGTGCCAGCAGAGAACCGGGACTAGCGGGAGGGCCTTCCTACGAGCAGTACTTC.